These T cell receptor beta chains were read from a single sample in a study of human T cells and chemical hapten exposure. MiXCR, applied by TCRdb to the RACE reads, yields one record per CDR3 protein. This sample yields around 42,000 distinct CDR3 sequences, of which about an eighth are seen a single time; approximately 5.3% belongs to the top ten. The sample in question was whole blood, obtained in connection with sensitization to the hapten diphenylcyclopropenone (DPC). These receptors originate from a woman aged 25 to 39 with alopecia areata. Some clones in this sample may be carry-over from other donors' samples. CDR3s include the opening cysteine and the closing phenylalanine or tryptophan. A D gene is named only where the DNA matches it firmly. The size of a clone is reported for some rows only, either as once, few or many, or as a class for expanded clones.

CASSLRTGNPSNEQFF,TGTGCCAGCAGCCTGAGGACAGGGAATCCCTCCAATGAGCAGTTCTTC,.,TRBJ2-1,TRBV7-6,TRBD1
CSANGQPQDGYTF,TGCAGTGCCAATGGTCAGCCACAGGATGGCTACACCTTC,few,TRBJ1-2,TRBV20-1,.
CSHRGNTIYF,TGCAGCCATAGGGGAAACACCATATATTTT,once,TRBJ1-3,TRBV20-1,.
CASSSQPGNLQPQHF,TGTGCCAGCAGTTCTCAGCCAGGGAACCTTCAGCCCCAGCATTTT,many,TRBJ1-5,TRBV6-2/TRBV6-3,.
CASSDSGGIEETQYF,TGTGCCAGCAGTGACTCCGGCGGGATTGAAGAGACCCAGTACTTC,few,TRBJ2-5,TRBV6-4,.
CASRASGTSGRNEQFF,TGTGCCAGCAGAGCTTCCGGGACTAGCGGGAGGAATGAGCAGTTCTTC,.,TRBJ2-1,TRBV28,TRBD2
CASSLEVAANTQYF,TGCGCCAGCAGCTTGGAAGTGGCCGCAAATACGCAGTATTTT,.,TRBJ2-3,TRBV5-1,.
CASSLGTALNEKLFF,TGTGCCAGCAGTTTAGGGACAGCCCTTAATGAAAAACTGTTTTTT,many,TRBJ1-4,TRBV27,TRBD1
CASSFPVWDRLGKNIQYF,TGTGCCAGCAGCTTCCCAGTTTGGGACAGGCTAGGCAAAAACATTCAGTACTTC,.,TRBJ2-4,TRBV11-3,TRBD1
CSARDQGPRGTDEQFF,TGCAGTGCTAGAGACCAAGGCCCCCGGGGGACCGATGAGCAGTTCTTC,many,TRBJ2-1,TRBV20-1,.
CASTIGLAGPNEQFF,TGTGCCAGCACCATTGGACTAGCGGGCCCCAATGAGCAGTTCTTC,.,TRBJ2-1,TRBV6-2/TRBV6-3,TRBD2
CASSLHMGTLDTEAFF,TGTGCCAGCAGTTTACACATGGGGACACTGGACACTGAAGCTTTCTTT,many,TRBJ1-1,TRBV28,.
CASSSLLGVTQETQYF,TGTGCCAGCAGCTCACTCCTCGGAGTCACGCAAGAGACCCAGTACTTC,many,TRBJ2-5,TRBV11-2,.
CANDPGTSATNTGELFF,TGTGCCAACGACCCCGGGACTAGCGCAACCAACACCGGGGAGCTGTTTTTT,medium-sized,TRBJ2-2,TRBV18,TRBD2
CAWVRGTRSGELFF,TGTGCCTGGGTTCGGGGGACTAGGTCCGGGGAGCTGTTTTTT,few,TRBJ2-2,TRBV30,TRBD2
CASSLTYMSSYNEQFF,TGTGCCAGCAGCCTTACCTACATGAGCTCCTACAATGAGCAGTTCTTC,.,TRBJ2-1,TRBV7-2,.
CASRRDRYEQYF,TGTGCCAGCAGACGCGACAGGTACGAGCAGTACTTC,few,TRBJ2-7,TRBV6-5,.
CASTTGTRQTQYF,TGTGCCAGCACCACAGGGACAAGGCAGACCCAGTACTTC,.,TRBJ2-5,TRBV28,.
CSVEMVGRNTEAFF,TGCAGCGTTGAAATGGTAGGCAGGAACACTGAAGCTTTCTTT,few,TRBJ1-1,TRBV29-1,.
CSAIRGGITVNTEAFF,TGCAGTGCCATCCGAGGGGGGATTACCGTGAACACTGAAGCTTTCTTT,.,TRBJ1-1,TRBV20-1,.
CASSLLGRSSYEQYF,TGTGCCAGCAGTTTGCTCGGAAGGAGCTCCTACGAGCAGTACTTC,many,TRBJ2-7,TRBV28,.
CASSQGSLREQMDTQYF,TGCGCCAGCAGCCAAGGGAGCTTGCGGGAGCAAATGGATACGCAGTATTTT,few,TRBJ2-3,TRBV4-3,TRBD2